This paragraph covers one T cell receptor beta chain sequence. For the second PCR, which ran for about 7 to 12 cycles, a sample-barcoded 5' primer and a J-beta primer mix were used. TCRdb re-derived calls from the 5' RACE reads in MiXCR, one entry per CDR3 protein. This table holds over 600,000 distinct CDR3 sequences, 56% found once. These data originate in a study of blood T cells in healthy people across ages. The CDR3 totals 15 residues. CDR1 MNHEY and CDR2 SVGAGI come from the germline V gene. Trimming left V 5 bases short and J 2 bases short, with 12 bases between. Specimen: blood. The TCR sequence derives from a man aged 40-49 years in good health. The rearrangement uses TRBV6-5 and TRBJ2-2; weak D call: TRBD2 (5 bases). The DNA of the CDR3 is TGTGCCAGCAGTGTCAGCGGTGGCAACACCGGGGAGCTGTTTTTT. Its translation is CASSVSGGNTGELFF.